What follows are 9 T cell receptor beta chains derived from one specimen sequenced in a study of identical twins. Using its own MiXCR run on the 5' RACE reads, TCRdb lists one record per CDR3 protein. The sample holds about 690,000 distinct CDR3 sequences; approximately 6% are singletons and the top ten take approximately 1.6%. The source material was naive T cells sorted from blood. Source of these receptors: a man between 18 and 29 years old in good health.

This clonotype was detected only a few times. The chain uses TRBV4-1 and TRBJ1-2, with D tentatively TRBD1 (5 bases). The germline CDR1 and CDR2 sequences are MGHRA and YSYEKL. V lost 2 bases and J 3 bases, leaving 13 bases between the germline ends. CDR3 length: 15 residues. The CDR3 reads CASSQRIGGDYGYTF. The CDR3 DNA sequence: TGCGCCAGCAGCCAAAGAATCGGGGGAGACTATGGCTACACCTTC.

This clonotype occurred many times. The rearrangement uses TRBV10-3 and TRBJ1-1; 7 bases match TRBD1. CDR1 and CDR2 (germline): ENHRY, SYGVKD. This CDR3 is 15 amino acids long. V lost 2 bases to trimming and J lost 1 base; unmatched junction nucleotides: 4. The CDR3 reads CAISEPSGGNTEAFF. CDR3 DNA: TGTGCCATCAGTGAGCCGTCAGGGGGGAACACTGAAGCTTTCTTT.

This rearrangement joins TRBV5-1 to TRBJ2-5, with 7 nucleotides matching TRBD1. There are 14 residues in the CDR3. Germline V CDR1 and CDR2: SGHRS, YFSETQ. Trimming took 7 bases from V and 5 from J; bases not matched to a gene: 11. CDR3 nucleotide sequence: TGCGCCAGCTACTACCCAGGGGGAGAGGAGACCCAGTACTTC. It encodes CASYYPGGEETQYF.

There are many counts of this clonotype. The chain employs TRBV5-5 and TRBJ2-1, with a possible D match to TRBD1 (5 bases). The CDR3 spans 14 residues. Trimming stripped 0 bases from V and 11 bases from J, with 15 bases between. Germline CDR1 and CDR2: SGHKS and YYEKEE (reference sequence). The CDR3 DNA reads TGTGCCAGCAGCTTGGCCAATGGGGCCCCAAAGCAGTTCTTC. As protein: CASSLANGAPKQFF. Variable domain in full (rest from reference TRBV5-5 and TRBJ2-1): DAGVTQSPTHLIKTRGQQVTLRCSPISGHKSVSWYQQVLGQGPQFIFQYYEKEERGRGNFPDRFSARQFPNYSSELNVNALLLGDSALYLCASSLANGAPKQFFGPGTRLTVL.

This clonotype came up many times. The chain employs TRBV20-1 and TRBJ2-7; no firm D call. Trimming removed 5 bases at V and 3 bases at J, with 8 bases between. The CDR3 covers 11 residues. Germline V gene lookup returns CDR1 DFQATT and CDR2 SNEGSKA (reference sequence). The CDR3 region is CSALPLYEQYF. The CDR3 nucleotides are TGCAGTGCTCTACCCCTCTACGAGCAGTACTTC.

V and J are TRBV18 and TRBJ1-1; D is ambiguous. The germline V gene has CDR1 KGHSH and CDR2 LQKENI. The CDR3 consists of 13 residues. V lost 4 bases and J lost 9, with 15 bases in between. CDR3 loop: CASSLPDGPQAFF. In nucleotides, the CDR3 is TGTGCCAGCTCACTCCCTGACGGTCCCCAAGCTTTCTTT.

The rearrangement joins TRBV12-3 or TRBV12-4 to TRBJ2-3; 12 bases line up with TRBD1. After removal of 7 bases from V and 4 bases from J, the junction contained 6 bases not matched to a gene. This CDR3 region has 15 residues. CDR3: CASNRDRGRPDTQYF. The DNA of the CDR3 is TGTGCCAGCAATCGGGACAGGGGGCGTCCAGATACGCAGTATTTT.

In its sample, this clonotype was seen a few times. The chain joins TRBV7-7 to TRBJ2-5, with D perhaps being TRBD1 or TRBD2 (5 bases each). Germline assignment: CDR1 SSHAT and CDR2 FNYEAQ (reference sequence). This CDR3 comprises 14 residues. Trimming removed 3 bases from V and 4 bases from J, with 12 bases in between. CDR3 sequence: CASSLTPRGETQYF. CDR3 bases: TGTGCCAGCAGCTTGACCCCGAGGGGAGAGACCCAGTACTTC. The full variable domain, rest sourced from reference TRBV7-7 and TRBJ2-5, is GAGVSQSPRYKVTKRGQDVTLRCDPISSHATLYWYQQALGQGPEFLTYFNYEAQPDKSGLPSDRFSAERPEGSISTLTIQRTEQRDSAMYRCASSLTPRGETQYFGPGTRLLVL.

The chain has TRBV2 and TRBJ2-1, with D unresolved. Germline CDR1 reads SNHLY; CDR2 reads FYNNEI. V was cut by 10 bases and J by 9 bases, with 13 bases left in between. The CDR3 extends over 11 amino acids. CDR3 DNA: TGTGCCACCCTTCGGTTGTCTGAGCAGTTCTTC. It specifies CATLRLSEQFF. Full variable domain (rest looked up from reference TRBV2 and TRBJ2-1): EPEVTQTPSHQVTQMGQEVILRCVPISNHLYFYWYRQILGQKVEFLVSFYNNEISEKSEIFDDQFSVERPDGSNFTLKIRSTKLEDSAMYFCATLRLSEQFFGPGTRLTVL.